This T cell receptor beta chain stems from a study of blood T cells in healthy people across ages. Trimming took off 0 bases at V and 0 bases at J, with 13 bases between the two ends. Germline V gene data show CDR1 as LGHNA and CDR2 as YSLEER. This CDR3 is built from 17 residues. The authors ran a second PCR of about 6 to 12 cycles using a sample-barcoded 5' primer and a J-beta primer mix. TCRdb redid the calling of the 5' RACE reads with MiXCR, one entry per CDR3 protein. The sample yields about 1.1 million distinct CDR3 sequences, approximately 38% seen once. This clonotype was sampled from a young man in good health. This rearrangement joins TRBV4-3 to TRBJ2-3; D gene unclear. The source material was blood. The CDR3 reads CASSQDVSRGSTDTQYF. As DNA, the CDR3 is TGCGCCAGCAGCCAAGATGTTTCTCGTGGAAGCACAGATACGCAGTATTTT.